The 10 T cell receptor beta chains given below trace back to one sample, sequenced in a study of blood T cell repertoires in COVID-19 (dated by TCRdb to 2018 to 2020). The library was produced with the immunoSEQ multiplex PCR assay. TCRdb's version of the immuneACCESS table is confined to in-frame rearrangements and falls short of the full clone set. An unresolved V gene accounts for under half of the shortfall where checked; the remainder is of unknown origin. This sample gives 200,000 to 300,000 clones in total; approximately 86% of them show up just once. Of the sample, roughly 3.1% is held by the ten largest clones. The specimen sequenced was PBMCs or T cells enriched from blood (not recorded which). The receptors stem from a woman in her thirties or forties with acute COVID-19.

The chain links TRBV19 to TRBJ1-2, with TRBD1 as a possible D gene (6 bases). Germline V gene lookup returns CDR1 LNHDA and CDR2 SQIVND (reference sequence). Trimming shortened V by 5 bases and J by 7 bases, and 17 bases separated the two germline ends. This CDR3 comprises 14 residues. The CDR3 sequence is CASSPNSQGGGYTF. DNA for the CDR3: TGTGCCAGTAGTCCAAACTCACAGGGCGGTGGCTACACCTTC.

The rearrangement joins TRBV6-2 or TRBV6-3 to TRBJ2-1; D might be TRBD2 (5 bases). The length of the CDR3 is 13 residues. The V end lost 5 bases, the J end lost 0 bases, and 5 bases lay between the germline ends. Germline assignment: CDR1 MNHEY and CDR2 SVGEGT. The CDR3 protein is CASSRDSYNEQFF. In DNA form, the CDR3 reads TGTGCCAGCAGTCGGGACTCCTACAATGAGCAGTTCTTC.

V gene TRBV5-8 combines with J gene TRBJ1-3; 10 bases map to TRBD1. The V and J ends lost 4 bases and 5 bases, in that order; junction bases with no gene match: 6. The germline CDR1 and CDR2 sequences are SGHTS and YDEGEE. This CDR3 contains 15 residues. CDR3 amino acids: CASSLMDRGRNTIYF. In nucleotides, the CDR3 is TGTGCCAGCAGCCTAATGGACAGGGGGAGAAACACCATATATTTT.

This sequence joins TRBV5-4 and TRBJ2-1, with TRBD1 matching over 11 bases. CDR1 and CDR2 from the germline V gene are SGHNT and YYREEE (reference sequence). The J segment lost 9 bases and the V segment lost 3 bases, leaving 14 bases of the junction unmatched. CDR3 length: 17 residues. The CDR3 spells CASSSFRGQGAFGEQFF. The CDR3, as DNA: TGTGCCAGCAGCTCCTTTAGAGGACAGGGGGCCTTCGGTGAGCAGTTCTTC.

This clone has a handful of counts. This chain uses TRBV5-4 with TRBJ2-3; 10 nucleotides match TRBD2. The germline CDR1 and CDR2 sequences are SGHNT and YYREEE (reference sequence). V was pared by 2 bases and J by 6 bases, with 6 bases of the junction left unmatched. This CDR3 is 15 amino acids long. The CDR3 sequence: CASSFRLAGLDTQYF. CDR3 nucleotide sequence: TGTGCCAGCAGCTTTAGACTAGCGGGTCTGGATACGCAGTATTTT.

Only one count was recorded for this clone. The chain carries TRBV7-9 and TRBJ2-2, with 7 bases fitting TRBD1. The CDR3 contains 16 residues. Germline V CDR1 and CDR2: SEHNR, FQNEAQ (reference sequence). V dropped 1 base and J dropped 6; count of bases not matched to a gene: 8. The DNA for the CDR3 is TGTGCCAGCAGCTTAGGACAGGGAGTTTCGGCCGGGGAGCTGTTTTTT. Translated, it gives CASSLGQGVSAGELFF.

This clone showed up just a few times. Other DNA sequences in this sample translate to the same CDR3. The CDR3 loop reads CASSLGDRVYGYTF. In nucleotides, the CDR3 is TGCGCCAGCAGCTTGGGTGACAGGGTCTATGGCTACACCTTC. This chain uses TRBV5-1 with TRBJ1-2, with 7 bases that match TRBD1. The J segment lost 4 bases and the V segment lost 0 bases, leaving 3 bases of the junction unmatched. CDR1 and CDR2 from the germline V gene are SGHRS and YFSETQ. The CDR3 length is 14 residues.

The CDR3, as DNA: TGCAGCACCCAACAGAACCCTAATTCACCCCTCCACTTT. Translated, it gives CSTQQNPNSPLHF. The chain employs TRBV29-1 and TRBJ1-6, with D hard to call. Between the trimmed V and J ends, which lost 8 bases and 6 bases, there was a span of 14 bases. CDR3 length equals 13 residues. Germline-derived CDR1 and CDR2 are SQVTM and ANQGSEA.

The chain joins TRBV5-5 to TRBJ1-6, with D possibly matching TRBD1 (6 bases). Germline V gives CDR1 SGHKS, CDR2 YYEKEE (reference sequence). Trimming left V 1 base short and J 10 bases short, with 9 bases between. The CDR3 contains 13 residues. CDR3: CASSLKQGSPLHF. For the CDR3, the DNA is TGTGCCAGCAGCTTGAAACAGGGATCACCCCTCCACTTT.

The chain recombines TRBV15 with TRBJ1-1, with unresolved D. CDR1 LNHNV and CDR2 YYDKDF come from the germline V gene (reference sequence). V gave up 5 bases and J gave up 1 base, with 8 bases separating them. The CDR3 spans 13 residues. In DNA form, the CDR3 reads TGTGCCACCAGCTTAAACAGGAACACTGAAGCTTTCTTT. Translation gives CATSLNRNTEAFF. The full variable domain, its missing parts supplied by reference TRBV15 and TRBJ1-1, is DAMVIQNPRYQVTQFGKPVTLSCSQTLNHNVMYWYQQKSSQAPKLLFHYYDKDFNNEADTPDNFQSRRPNTSFCFLDIRSPGLGDTAMYLCATSLNRNTEAFFGQGTRLTVV.